A single sample is the source of the 3 T cell receptor beta chains below, sequenced in a study of radiation and T cells in renal cell carcinoma (dated by TCRdb to 2018 to 2020). Explained via the paper, the time point label denotes: blood 2 weeks post-SBRT. Explained via the paper, the treatment or condition label denotes: 15 Gy SBRT to primary tumor, nephrectomy 4 weeks later. To prepare the library, the immunoSEQ multiplex PCR assay was applied. TCRdb obtained this table from immuneACCESS and retained in-frame rearrangements with V and J assigned. These tables miss some clones; where compared with another copy, unresolved V genes account for less than half of the shortfall, and the remainder is unexplained. This sample has 100,000 to 150,000 clones in its table, and approximately 85% of those were observed once. The ten largest account for 5% to 6.5% of the sample. The specimen was blood, collected from a patient whose treatment included radiotherapy and nephrectomy. These receptors originate from a man aged 45 to 65 with renal cell carcinoma.

V and J are TRBV18 and TRBJ2-7; TRBD1 matches at 10 bases. Germline-derived CDR1 and CDR2 are KGHSH and LQKENI. Trimming took 1 base from V and 10 from J; bases not matched to a gene: 4. This CDR3 has 13 residues. This CDR3 is CASSPRQGADQYF. In DNA form, the CDR3 reads TGTGCCAGCTCACCACGACAGGGGGCGGATCAGTACTTC.

The rearrangement links TRBV5-1 to TRBJ1-2; 7 bases are a match to TRBD1. V lost 4 bases, J lost 6 bases, and 9 bases stayed unmatched. The length of the CDR3 is 14 residues. Germline values: CDR1 SGHRS, CDR2 YFSETQ. CDR3 amino acids: CASSKRGQMDGYTF. CDR3 DNA sequence: TGCGCCAGCAGCAAAAGGGGGCAGATGGATGGCTACACCTTC.

The chain is built from TRBV19 and TRBJ2-2, with 7 positions matching TRBD2. The length of the CDR3 is 16 residues. CDR1 is LNHDA, CDR2 SQIVND, per germline (reference sequence). V lost 1 base and J lost 2; bases outside the gene matches: 4. The CDR3 nucleotides are TGTGCCAGTAGTATAGCGAGCGGGGTTAACACCGGGGAGCTGTTTTTT. Translated, it gives CASSIASGVNTGELFF.